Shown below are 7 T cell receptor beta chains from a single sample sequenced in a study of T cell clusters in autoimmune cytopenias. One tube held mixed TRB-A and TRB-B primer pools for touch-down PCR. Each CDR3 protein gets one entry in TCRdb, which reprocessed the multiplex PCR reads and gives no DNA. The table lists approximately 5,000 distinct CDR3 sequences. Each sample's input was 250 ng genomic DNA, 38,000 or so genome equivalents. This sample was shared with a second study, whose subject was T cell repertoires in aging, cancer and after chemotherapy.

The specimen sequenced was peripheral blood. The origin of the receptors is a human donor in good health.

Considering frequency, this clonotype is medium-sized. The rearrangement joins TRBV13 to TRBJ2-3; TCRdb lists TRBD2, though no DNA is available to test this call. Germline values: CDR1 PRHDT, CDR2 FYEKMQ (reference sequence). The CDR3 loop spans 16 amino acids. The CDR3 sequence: CASRLTQTLPFGTQYF.

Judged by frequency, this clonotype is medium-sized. The CDR3 protein is CSVTGPNEKLFF. This rearrangement joins TRBV29-1 to TRBJ1-4; TCRdb outputs TRBD1, but without DNA this stays unchecked. CDR1 SQVTM and CDR2 ANQGSEA come from the germline V gene. The CDR3 has 12 amino acids.

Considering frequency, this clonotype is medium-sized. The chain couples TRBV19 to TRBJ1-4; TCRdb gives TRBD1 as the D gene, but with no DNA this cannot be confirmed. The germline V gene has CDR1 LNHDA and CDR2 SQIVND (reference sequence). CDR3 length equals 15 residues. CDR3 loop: CASSKLTGEREKLFF.

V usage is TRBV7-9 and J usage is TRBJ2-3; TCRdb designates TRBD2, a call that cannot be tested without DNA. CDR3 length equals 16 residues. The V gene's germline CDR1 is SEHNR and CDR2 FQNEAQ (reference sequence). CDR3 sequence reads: CASSLADAGGKDTQYF.

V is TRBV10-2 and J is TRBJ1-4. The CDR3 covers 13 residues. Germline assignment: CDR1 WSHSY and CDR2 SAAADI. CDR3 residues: CASSESRPEKLFF.

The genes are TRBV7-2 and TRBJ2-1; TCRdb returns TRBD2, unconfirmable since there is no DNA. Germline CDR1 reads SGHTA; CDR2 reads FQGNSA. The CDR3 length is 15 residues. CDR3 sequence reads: CASSWGSGGHNEQFF.

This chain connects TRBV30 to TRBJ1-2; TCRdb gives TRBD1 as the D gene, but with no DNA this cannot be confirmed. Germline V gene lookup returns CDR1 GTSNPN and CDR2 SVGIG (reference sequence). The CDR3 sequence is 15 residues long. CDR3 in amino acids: CAWSAPGTGFYGYTF.